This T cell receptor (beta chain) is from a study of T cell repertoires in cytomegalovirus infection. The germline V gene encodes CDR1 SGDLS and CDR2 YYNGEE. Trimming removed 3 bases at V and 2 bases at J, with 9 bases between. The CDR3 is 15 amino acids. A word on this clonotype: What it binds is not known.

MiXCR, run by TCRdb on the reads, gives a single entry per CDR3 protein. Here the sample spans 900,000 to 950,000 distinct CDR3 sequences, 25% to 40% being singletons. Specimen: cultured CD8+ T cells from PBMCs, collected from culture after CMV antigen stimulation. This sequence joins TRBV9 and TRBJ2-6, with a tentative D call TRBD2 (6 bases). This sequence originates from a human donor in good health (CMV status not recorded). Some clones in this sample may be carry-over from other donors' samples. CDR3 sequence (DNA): TGTGCCAGCAGCGGGTGGGGGGCTGGGGCCAACGTCCTGACTTTC. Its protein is CASSGWGAGANVLTF.